This T cell receptor beta chain was obtained from a study of blood T cell repertoires in COVID-19. Study context: The United States, Italy and Spain were the sources of the acute and convalescent COVID-19 samples.

Germline V gene sequence: CDR1 LNHDA, CDR2 SQIVND (reference sequence). The CDR3 covers 15 residues. V was pared by 6 bases and J by 0 bases, with 11 bases between. Original handling: Quantification of nucleated cells was approximated via reference gene primer amplification. Sequencing used immunoSEQ multiplex PCR; TCRdb keeps in-frame clones, though not all of them. The DNA was the basis for D and trimming; V, J and clone size are from that table. The table records about 64,000 clones, approximately 79% of them present only once. The chain carries TRBV19 and TRBJ2-2; D possibly corresponds to TRBD1 (5 bases). The sequencing sample was made of peripheral blood. This clonotype originated in a human donor in a cohort sampled during active COVID-19. CDR3 coding DNA: TGTGCCAGTAGAAAACAGGAGACGAACACCGGGGAGCTGTTTTTT. This sequence encodes CASRKQETNTGELFF.